These 12 T cell receptor beta chains share one sample of origin, sequenced in a study of control samples from healthy donors and cancer patients. Generated by immunoSEQ multiplex PCR, the TCRdb table keeps only in-frame clones and is missing some. The sample includes roughly 200,000 clones, just under 95% seen only once; the top ten take over 1.2%. Sample: blood. The origin of the receptors is a man aged 50-60 years in good health.

The rearrangement uses TRBV5-1 and TRBJ1-2; 12 bases agree with TRBD1. CDR1 SGHRS and CDR2 YFSETQ come from the germline V gene. The CDR3 loop spans 16 amino acids. Losses at the gene ends were 4 bases for V and 4 bases for J; bases not matched to a gene: 8. The CDR3 region is CASSPGGTGGGYGYTF. The CDR3 nucleotides are TGCGCCAGCAGCCCCGGCGGGACAGGGGGCGGCTATGGCTACACCTTC. Drawing the rest from reference TRBV5-1 and TRBJ1-2, the complete variable domain is KAGVTQTPRYLIKTRGQQVTLSCSPISGHRSVSWYQQTPGQGLQFLFEYFSETQRNKGNFPGRFSGRQFSNSRSEMNVSTLELGDSALYLCASSPGGTGGGYGYTFGSGTRLTVV.

The chain links TRBV7-2 to TRBJ2-1; 9 nucleotides line up with TRBD2. The germline gives CDR1 SGHTA, CDR2 FQGNSA. J lost 5 bases, V lost 2 bases, and 13 bases had no gene match. The CDR3 covers 18 residues. The CDR3 nucleotides read TGTGCCAGCAGCTTAAGGGGGATGGGGCTAGCGGGGAACAATGAGCAGTTCTTC. This sequence encodes CASSLRGMGLAGNNEQFF. The full variable domain, with the rest looked up from reference TRBV7-2 and TRBJ2-1, is GAGVSQSPSNKVTEKGKDVELRCDPISGHTALYWYRQSLGQGLEFLIYFQGNSAPDKSGLPSDRFSAERTGGSVSTLTIQRTQQEDSAVYLCASSLRGMGLAGNNEQFFGPGTRLTVL.

V gene TRBV6-6 combines with J gene TRBJ2-3, with 9 bases that match TRBD1. Trimming removed 7 bases from V and 3 bases from J; junction bases left unmatched: 8. Germline CDR1 MNHNY, CDR2 SVGAGI (reference sequence). The CDR3 is 15 residues long. CDR3 in DNA: TGTGCCAGCAAAGCCCCGGACAGGGGAACAGATACGCAGTATTTT. Residues: CASKAPDRGTDTQYF.

The chain is built from TRBV11-3 and TRBJ2-2; maybe TRBD1 (6 bases). CDR1 SGHNT and CDR2 YENEEA come from the germline V gene. V was clipped by 4 bases and J by 9 bases, with 12 bases between them. The length of the CDR3 is 13 residues. The CDR3 sequence: CASSSHRDRELFF. The CDR3 coding sequence is TGTGCCAGCAGCTCTCACCGGGACAGGGAGCTGTTTTTT.

The chain couples TRBV5-1 to TRBJ1-6, with 10 positions matching TRBD1. The trim removed 0 bases at V and 10 bases at J, leaving 4 bases unmatched. Per germline, CDR1 SGHRS and CDR2 YFSETQ. The CDR3 contains 15 residues. This CDR3 is CASSLGQGARSPLHF. The CDR3 coding sequence is TGCGCCAGCAGCTTGGGACAGGGGGCGAGGTCACCCCTCCACTTT.

The V call is TRBV7-9, the J call TRBJ1-1; 9 nucleotides match TRBD1. The length of the CDR3 is 17 residues. The germline CDR1 and CDR2 sequences are SEHNR and FQNEAQ (reference sequence). Germline trimming cut 5 bases from V and 1 base from J; bases unmatched to any gene: 11. CDR3 amino acids: CASSRRGQGPKNTEAFF. The CDR3 DNA is TGTGCCAGCAGCCGACGCGGACAGGGGCCTAAGAACACTGAAGCTTTCTTT.

This clone has a single count. As DNA, the CDR3 is TGCGCCAGCAGCCGGGGGGGCTCCTACAATGAGCAGTTCTTC. Its translation is CASSRGGSYNEQFF. This rearrangement joins TRBV10-1 to TRBJ2-1, with 8 bases that match TRBD2. The CDR3 is made up of 14 amino acids. Germline lookup yields CDR1 WNHNN and CDR2 SYGVQD (reference sequence). J was trimmed by 0 bases and V by 6 bases; bases with no gene match: 1.

The rearrangement links TRBV6-2 or TRBV6-3 to TRBJ1-5, with D possibly matching TRBD1 (5 bases). In germline, CDR1 is MNHEY, CDR2 SVGEGT. V shed 6 bases and J shed 7 bases, with 16 bases lying between them. This CDR3 comprises 14 residues. The CDR3 coding sequence is TGTGCCAGCAGCAAGACAGCGTGGAACCAGCCCCAGCATTTT. Protein sequence: CASSKTAWNQPQHF.

V usage is TRBV6-5 and J usage is TRBJ1-1, with D possibly matching TRBD1 (5 bases). The V gene's germline CDR1 is MNHEY and CDR2 SVGAGI. V lost 6 bases to trimming and J lost 3 bases, with 17 bases between them. The length of the CDR3 is 15 residues. The CDR3 DNA reads as TGTGCCAGCAGACCAAGGGGTTTTGGGGACACTGAAGCTTTCTTT. It translates to CASRPRGFGDTEAFF.

The chain carries TRBV9 and TRBJ2-7; 8 bases match TRBD2. V dropped 0 bases and J dropped 4; count of bases not matched to a gene: 6. The CDR3 contains 15 residues. CDR1 and CDR2 from the germline V gene are SGDLS and YYNGEE. DNA of the CDR3: TGTGCCAGCAGCGTAGGGGGTAGCGGGGCGTACGAGCAGTACTTC. It specifies CASSVGGSGAYEQYF.

This clone was seen once. This chain uses TRBV7-3 with TRBJ2-6, with unresolved D. V gave up 0 bases and J gave up 2 bases, with 8 bases separating them. Germline CDR1 SGHTA, CDR2 FQGTGA. The CDR3 spans 16 residues. The CDR3 bases are TGTGCCAGCAGCTTAACAATCGGCGCTGGGGCCAACGTCCTGACTTTC. This translates into CASSLTIGAGANVLTF.

The chain combines TRBV5-1 with TRBJ1-4; 7 bases are shared with TRBD1. V lost 4 bases to trimming and J lost 5 bases; unmatched junction nucleotides: 8. This CDR3 comprises 15 residues. Germline CDR1 is SGHRS and CDR2 is YFSETQ. Written as DNA, the CDR3 is TGCGCCAGCAGCCCGGAGGGACAGCTAAATGAAAAACTGTTTTTT. The encoded protein is CASSPEGQLNEKLFF.